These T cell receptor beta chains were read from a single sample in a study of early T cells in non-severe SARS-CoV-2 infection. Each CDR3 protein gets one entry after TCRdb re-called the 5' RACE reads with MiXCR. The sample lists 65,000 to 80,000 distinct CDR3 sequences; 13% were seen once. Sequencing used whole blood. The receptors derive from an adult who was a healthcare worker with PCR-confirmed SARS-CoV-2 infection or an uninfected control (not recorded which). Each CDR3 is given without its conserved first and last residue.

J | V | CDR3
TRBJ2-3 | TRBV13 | ASSLGGRGADTQY
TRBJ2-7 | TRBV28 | ASSLQGVYEQY
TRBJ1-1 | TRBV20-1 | SARQMNTEAF
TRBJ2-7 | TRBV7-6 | VSSLDTGAASYEQY
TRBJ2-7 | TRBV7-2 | ASSSDARSYEQY
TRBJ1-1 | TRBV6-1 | ASRLTGSTEAF
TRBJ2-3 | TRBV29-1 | SVASGSTDTQY
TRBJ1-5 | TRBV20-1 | SASAGIAQPQH
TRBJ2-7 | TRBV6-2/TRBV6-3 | ASSLPGGPSVYEQY
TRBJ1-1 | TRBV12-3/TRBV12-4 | ASRYGTTEAF
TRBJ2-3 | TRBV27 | ASSFNSGGAGDTQY
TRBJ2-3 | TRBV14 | ASSQVAGSTDTQY
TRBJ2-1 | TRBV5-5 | ASSLEASSYNEQI
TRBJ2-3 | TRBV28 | ASSYRGARDTQY
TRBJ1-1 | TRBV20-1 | SASYGSDTEAF
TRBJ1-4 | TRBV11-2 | ASSSLRTGKGYLF
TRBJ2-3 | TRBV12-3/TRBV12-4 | ASSQTGLAGADTQY
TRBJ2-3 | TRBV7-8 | ASWERGRGTDTQY
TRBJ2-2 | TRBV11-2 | ASSLLRTGRTGELF
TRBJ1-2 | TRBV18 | ASSDMGSYGYT
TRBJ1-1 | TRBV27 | ASSVDRGPMNTEAF
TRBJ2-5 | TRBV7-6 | ASSPEDSRKETQY
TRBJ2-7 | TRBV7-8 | ASSLVQTRDGDYEQY
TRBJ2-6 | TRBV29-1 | SVARSSSGANVLT
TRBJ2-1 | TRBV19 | VSSGQGASYNEQF
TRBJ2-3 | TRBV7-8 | ASSSPGRSVADTQY
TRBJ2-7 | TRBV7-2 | ASSSSRNLDRGPYEQY
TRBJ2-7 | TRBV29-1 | SVEVSYEQY
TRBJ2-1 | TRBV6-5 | ASKPQRISYNEQF
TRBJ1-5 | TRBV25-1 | ASSEGPGSGQPQH
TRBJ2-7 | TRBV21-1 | ASSSLAGLAGASTYEQY
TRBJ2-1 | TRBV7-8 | ASSFLSEQF
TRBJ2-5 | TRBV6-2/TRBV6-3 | ASSYLARETQY
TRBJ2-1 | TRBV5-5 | ASTTEIYNEQF
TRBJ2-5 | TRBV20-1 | SARGSGVETQY
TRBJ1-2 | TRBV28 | ASSLGLYGYT
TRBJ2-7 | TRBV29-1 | SVQGATYEQY
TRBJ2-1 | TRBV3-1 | ASSRPTGIYNEQF
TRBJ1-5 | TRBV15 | ATSPGGNSNQPQH
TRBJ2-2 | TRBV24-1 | ATSQGGRPTGELF
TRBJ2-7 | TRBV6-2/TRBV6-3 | ASRPNRGEAYEQY
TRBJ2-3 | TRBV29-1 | SVGQGTTDTQY
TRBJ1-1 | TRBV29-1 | SALTGVGFNTEAF
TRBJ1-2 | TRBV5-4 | ASSFRHQNYGYT
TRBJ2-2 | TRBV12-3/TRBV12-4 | ASRRGLDTGELF
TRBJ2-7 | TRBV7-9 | ASTPLGSYEQY
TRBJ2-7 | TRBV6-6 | ASSYGGKYEQY
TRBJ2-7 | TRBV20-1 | SAYRDPYEQY
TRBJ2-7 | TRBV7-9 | ASSPPSGYEQY
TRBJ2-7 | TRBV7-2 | ASSLRSRTAYEQY
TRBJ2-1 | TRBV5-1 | ASSPQGWSYNEQF
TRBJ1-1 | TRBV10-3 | AISSQGVNTEAF
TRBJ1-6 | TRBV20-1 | SANIGQNNSPLH